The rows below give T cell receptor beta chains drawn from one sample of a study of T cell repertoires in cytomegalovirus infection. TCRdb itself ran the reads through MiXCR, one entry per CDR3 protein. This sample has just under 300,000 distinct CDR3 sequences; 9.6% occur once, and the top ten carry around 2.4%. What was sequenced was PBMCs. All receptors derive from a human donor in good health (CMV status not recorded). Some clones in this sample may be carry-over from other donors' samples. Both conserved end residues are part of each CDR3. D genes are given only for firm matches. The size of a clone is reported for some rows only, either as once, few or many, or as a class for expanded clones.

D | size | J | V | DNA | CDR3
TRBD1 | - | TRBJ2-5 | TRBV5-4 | TGTGCCAGCAGCCCGGGACAGGGCGAGAAGACCCAGTACTTC | CASSPGQGEKTQYF
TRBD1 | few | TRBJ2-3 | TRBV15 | TGTGCCACCAGCAGGGGACAGGGGGTCGCAGATACGCAGTATTTT | CATSRGQGVADTQYF
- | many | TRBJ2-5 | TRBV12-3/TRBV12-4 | TGTGCCAGCAACCGGTCCTCTCCGGCATGGACCCAGTACTTC | CASNRSSPAWTQYF
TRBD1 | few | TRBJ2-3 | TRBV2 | TGTGCCAGCAAAACAGGGGGCGCAGATACGCAGTATTTT | CASKTGGADTQYF
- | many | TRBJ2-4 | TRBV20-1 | TGCAGTGCTAGAGATATGGCAGGGAGAAACATTCAGTACTTC | CSARDMAGRNIQYF
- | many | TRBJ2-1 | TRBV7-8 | TGTGCCAGCAGCTCGGGACCGCCAGGGAATGAGCAGTTCTTC | CASSSGPPGNEQFF
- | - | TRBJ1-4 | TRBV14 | TGTGCCAGCAGCCCTATGCTCTCAACTAATGAAAAACTGTTTTTT | CASSPMLSTNEKLFF
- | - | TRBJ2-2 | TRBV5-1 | TGCGCCAGCAGCCCTCATGGAAAACCAACCGGGGGGGAGCTGTTTTTT | CASSPHGKPTGGELFF
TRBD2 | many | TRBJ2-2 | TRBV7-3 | TGTGCCAGCAGCTCCGGGACTATAAACACCGGGGAGCTGTTTTTT | CASSSGTINTGELFF
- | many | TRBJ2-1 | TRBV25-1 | TGTGCCAGCAGTGATTCGGACGGTATACTCAATGAGCAGTTCTTC | CASSDSDGILNEQFF
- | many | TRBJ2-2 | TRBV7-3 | TGTGCCAGCAGCCTACAGGGGAGGGACACCGGGGAGCTGTTTTTT | CASSLQGRDTGELFF
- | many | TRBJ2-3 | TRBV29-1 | TGCAGCGTTGGGGGGACCGCAACAGGCAGCACAGATACGCAGTATTTT | CSVGGTATGSTDTQYF
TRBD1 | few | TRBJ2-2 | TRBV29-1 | TGCAGCGTCGATCCGGGACAGGGGTACACCGGGGAGCTGTTTTTT | CSVDPGQGYTGELFF
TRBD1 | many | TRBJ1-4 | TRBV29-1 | TGCAGCGTTGAATCCCTGGACAGGGCAACAACTAATGAAAAACTGTTTTTT | CSVESLDRATTNEKLFF
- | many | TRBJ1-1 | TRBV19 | TGTGCCAGTAGTATCGGGGCAGTTGAAGCTTTCTTT | CASSIGAVEAFF
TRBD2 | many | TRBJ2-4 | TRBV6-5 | TGTGCCAGCAGTTACTCGGGACTAGCGGTCCCGGGAGCTCAGTACTTC | CASSYSGLAVPGAQYF
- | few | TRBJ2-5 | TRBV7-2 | TGTGCCAGCAGAAAAGGGCTACAAGAGACCCAGTACTTC | CASRKGLQETQYF
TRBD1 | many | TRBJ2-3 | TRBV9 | TGTGCCAGCAGCGATCCGGGACAGGGGTTAGGGGATACGCAGTATTTT | CASSDPGQGLGDTQYF
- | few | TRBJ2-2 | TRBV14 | TGTGCCAGCAGACGACAGAGTGGCACCGGGGAGCTGTTTTTT | CASRRQSGTGELFF
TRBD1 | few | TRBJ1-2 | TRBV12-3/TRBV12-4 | TGTGCCAGCAGTTTCCCGACAGGGGGCGACTATGGCTACACCTTC | CASSFPTGGDYGYTF
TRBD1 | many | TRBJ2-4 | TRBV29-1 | TGCAGCGTCGGTACAGGGGGAGGAAACATTCAGTACTTC | CSVGTGGGNIQYF
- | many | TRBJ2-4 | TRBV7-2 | TGTGCCAGCAGCGGGGGAAACATTCAGTACTTC | CASSGGNIQYF
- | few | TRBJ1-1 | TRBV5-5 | TGTGCCAGCAGCTTGGGCTCATTCGGGCGGAAGAACACTGAAGCTTTCTTT | CASSLGSFGRKNTEAFF
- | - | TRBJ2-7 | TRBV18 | TGTGCCAGCTCACCGGCACAGGGTTTCCACGAGCAGTACTTC | CASSPAQGFHEQYF
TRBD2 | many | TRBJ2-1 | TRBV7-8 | TGTGCCAGCAGCCTCCCGGGACTAGCGGGGGATTTCGTAAACAATGAGCAGTTCTTC | CASSLPGLAGDFVNNEQFF
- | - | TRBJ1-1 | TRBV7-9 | TGTGCCAGCAGCTCGCCCGGGACGGTGAACACTGAAGCTTTCTTT | CASSSPGTVNTEAFF
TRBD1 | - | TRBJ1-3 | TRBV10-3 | TGTGCCATCAGTGATAGGACAGGAGGATCCGGAAACACCATATATTTT | CAISDRTGGSGNTIYF
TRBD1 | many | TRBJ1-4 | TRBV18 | TGTGCCAGCTCACCACCGGGGACAGGGGGCGGAGAAAAACTGTTTTTT | CASSPPGTGGGEKLFF
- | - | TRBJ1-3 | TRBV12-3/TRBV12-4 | TGTGCCAGCAGTTTTCAAGGCTCCGCCATATATTTT | CASSFQGSAIYF
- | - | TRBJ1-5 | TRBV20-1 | TGCAGTGCTAGAGATAGCACCGTCTCGGGTCCCCAGCATTTT | CSARDSTVSGPQHF
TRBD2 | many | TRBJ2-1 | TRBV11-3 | TGTGCCAGCAGCTCGGGACTAGCGGGGGGGACCCGTGAGCAGTTCTTC | CASSSGLAGGTREQFF
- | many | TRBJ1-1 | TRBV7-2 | TGTGCCAGCAGCCGCAATGGGGGAGCTGCTTTCTTT | CASSRNGGAAFF